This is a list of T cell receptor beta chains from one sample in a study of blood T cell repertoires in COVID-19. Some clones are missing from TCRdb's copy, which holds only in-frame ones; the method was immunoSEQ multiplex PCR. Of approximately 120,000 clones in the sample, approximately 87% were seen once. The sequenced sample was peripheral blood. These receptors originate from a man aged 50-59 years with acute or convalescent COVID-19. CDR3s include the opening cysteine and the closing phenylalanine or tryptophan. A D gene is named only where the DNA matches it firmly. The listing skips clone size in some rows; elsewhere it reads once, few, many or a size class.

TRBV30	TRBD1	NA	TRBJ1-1	CAWSDGQGNTEAFF	TGTGCCTGGAGTGATGGACAGGGGAACACTGAAGCTTTCTTT
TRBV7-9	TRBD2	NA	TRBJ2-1	CASTLAGVNEQFF	TGTGCCAGCACCCTAGCGGGAGTCAATGAGCAGTTCTTC
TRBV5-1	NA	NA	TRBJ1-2	CASSYEAWGYTF	TGCGCCAGCAGCTACGAGGCGTGGGGCTACACCTTC
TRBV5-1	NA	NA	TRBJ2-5	CASSLTSSQETQYF	TGCGCCAGCAGCTTGACTAGTTCCCAAGAGACCCAGTACTTC
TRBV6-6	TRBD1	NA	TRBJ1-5	CASTIRTGQNQPQHF	TGTGCCAGCACCATACGGACAGGGCAAAATCAGCCCCAGCATTTT
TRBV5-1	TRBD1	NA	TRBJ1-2	CASSPRDRSNYGYTF	TGCGCCAGCAGCCCTCGGGACAGGTCTAACTATGGCTACACCTTC
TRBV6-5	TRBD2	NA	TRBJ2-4	CASRLAGKNIQYF	TGTGCCAGCAGACTAGCGGGCAAAAACATTCAGTACTTC
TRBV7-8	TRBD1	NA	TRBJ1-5	CASSLALTGGQPQHF	TGTGCCAGCAGCTTAGCTCTGACAGGGGGTCAGCCCCAGCATTTT
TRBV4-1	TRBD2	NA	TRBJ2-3	CASSHPSGSSTDTQYF	TGCGCCAGCAGCCACCCTAGCGGGTCCAGCACAGATACGCAGTATTTT
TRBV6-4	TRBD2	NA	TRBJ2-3	CASSEHPSGLAGVTDTQYF	TGTGCCAGCAGTGAACACCCCTCGGGACTAGCGGGAGTAACAGATACGCAGTATTTT
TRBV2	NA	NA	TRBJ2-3	CASMRGGPSTDTQYF	TGTGCCAGCATGAGGGGGGGTCCTAGCACAGATACGCAGTATTTT
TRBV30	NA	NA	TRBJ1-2	CAWSIDGF	TGTGCCTGGAGTATAGATGGCTTC
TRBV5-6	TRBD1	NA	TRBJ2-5	CASSTNRGKGETQYF	TGTGCCAGCAGTACAAACAGGGGGAAGGGAGAGACCCAGTACTTC
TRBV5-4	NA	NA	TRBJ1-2	CASSSDSVSYGYTF	TGTGCCAGCAGTTCGGACAGTGTCAGCTATGGCTACACCTTC
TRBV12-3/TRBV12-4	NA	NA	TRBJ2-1	CASSLALRTAEFF	TGTGCCAGCAGTTTAGCGCTCCGCACCGCGGAGTTCTTC
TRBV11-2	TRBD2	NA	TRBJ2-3	CASSLASGGTDTQYF	TGTGCCAGCAGCTTAGCTAGCGGAGGCACAGATACGCAGTATTTT
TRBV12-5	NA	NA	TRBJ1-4	CASGSVDITNEKLFF	TGTGCTAGTGGTTCAGTGGACATAACTAATGAAAAACTGTTTTTT
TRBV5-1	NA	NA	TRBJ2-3	CASTYQAGASTDTQYF	TGCGCCAGCACCTACCAGGCGGGGGCGAGCACAGATACGCAGTATTTT
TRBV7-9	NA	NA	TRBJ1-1	CASSSMTLGGAFF	TGTGCCAGCAGCTCGATGACCCTCGGGGGAGCTTTCTTT
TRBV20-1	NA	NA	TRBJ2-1	CSTSGGGSTYNEQFF	TGCAGCACTAGTGGGGGCGGGAGTACCTACAATGAGCAGTTCTTC
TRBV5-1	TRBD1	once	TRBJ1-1	CASSSQGVTEAFF	TGCGCCAGCAGCTCACAGGGGGTAACTGAAGCTTTCTTT
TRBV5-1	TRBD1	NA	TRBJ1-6	CASSLALGQGTDSPLHF	TGCGCCAGCAGCTTGGCGTTGGGACAGGGGACGGATTCACCCCTCCACTTT
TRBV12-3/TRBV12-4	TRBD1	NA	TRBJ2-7	CASSLDRGGQYF	TGTGCCAGCAGCCTCGACAGGGGAGGGCAGTACTTC
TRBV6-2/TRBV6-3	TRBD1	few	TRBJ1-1	CASSSQGARGEAFF	TGTGCCAGCAGTTCCCAGGGGGCACGGGGTGAAGCTTTCTTT
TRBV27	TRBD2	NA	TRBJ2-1	CASSLSGGRADEQFF	TGTGCCAGCAGTTTATCAGGCGGGAGGGCTGATGAGCAGTTCTTC
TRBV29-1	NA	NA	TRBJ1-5	CSVLVAQGNNQPQHF	TGCAGCGTTCTAGTTGCACAGGGAAACAATCAGCCCCAGCATTTT
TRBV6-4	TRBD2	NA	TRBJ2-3	CATQEREADTQYF	TGTGCCACCCAGGAGCGGGAGGCAGATACGCAGTATTTT
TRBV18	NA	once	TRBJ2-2	CASSPQRQTNTGELFF	TGTGCCAGCTCACCACAAAGACAGACGAACACCGGGGAGCTGTTTTTT
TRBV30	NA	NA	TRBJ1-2	CAWSVDEQNNYGYTF	TGTGCCTGGAGTGTAGACGAACAGAACAACTATGGCTACACCTTC
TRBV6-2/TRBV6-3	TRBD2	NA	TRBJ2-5	CASSYSTSGSRQETQYF	TGTGCCAGCAGTTACTCGACTAGCGGGAGTAGGCAAGAGACCCAGTACTTC
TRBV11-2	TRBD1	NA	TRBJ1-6	CASSTDRFNSPLHF	TGTGCCAGCAGCACGGACAGGTTCAATTCACCCCTCCACTTT
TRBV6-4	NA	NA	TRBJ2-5	CASSRRPEKETQYF	TGTGCCAGCAGTAGGAGGCCAGAGAAAGAGACCCAGTACTTC
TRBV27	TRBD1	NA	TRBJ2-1	CASSVWTGQLHNEQFF	TGTGCCAGCAGTGTTTGGACAGGTCAGTTGCACAATGAGCAGTTCTTC
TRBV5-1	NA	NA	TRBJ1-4	CASSLTRGGNEKLFF	TGCGCCAGCAGCCTGACACGAGGGGGTAATGAAAAACTGTTTTTT
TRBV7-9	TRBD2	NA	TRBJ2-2	CASSSSLLAGGNTGELFF	TGTGCCAGCAGCTCCTCTCTACTAGCGGGAGGGAACACCGGGGAGCTGTTTTTT
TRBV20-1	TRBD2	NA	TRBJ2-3	CSASLRASGIGDTQYF	TGCAGTGCTAGTCTCAGGGCTAGCGGGATCGGAGATACGCAGTATTTT
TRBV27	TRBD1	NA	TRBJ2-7	CASSFGQGNYEQYF	TGTGCCAGCAGTTTTGGACAGGGTAACTACGAGCAGTACTTC
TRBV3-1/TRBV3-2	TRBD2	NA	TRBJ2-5	CASSQAGGRKETQYF	TGTGCCAGCAGCCAAGCCGGCGGGAGGAAGGAGACCCAGTACTTC
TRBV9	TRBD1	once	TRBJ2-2	CASSVDGTGNTGELFF	TGTGCCAGCAGCGTAGATGGGACAGGGAACACCGGGGAGCTGTTTTTT
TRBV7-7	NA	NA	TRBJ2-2	CASSLGAGLPAGELFF	TGTGCCAGCAGCTTAGGGGCAGGTCTACCTGCCGGGGAGCTGTTTTTT
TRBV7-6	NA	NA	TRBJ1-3	CASSADSLSGNTIYF	TGTGCCAGCAGCGCGGACAGTCTGTCTGGAAACACCATATATTTT
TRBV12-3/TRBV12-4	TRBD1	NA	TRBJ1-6	CASRDSTTSPLHF	TGTGCCAGTAGGGACAGTACGACTTCACCCCTCCACTTT
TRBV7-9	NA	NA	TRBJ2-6	CASTRPGGMSGANVLTF	TGTGCCAGCACCCGTCCAGGAGGGATGTCTGGGGCCAACGTCCTGACTTTC
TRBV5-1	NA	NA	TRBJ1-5	CASSPVGGGNQPQHF	TGCGCCAGCAGCCCGGTCGGGGGGGGCAATCAGCCCCAGCATTTT
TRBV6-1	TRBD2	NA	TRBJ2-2	CASSEDHIAGPNTGELFF	TGTGCCAGCAGTGAAGACCATATAGCGGGCCCGAACACCGGGGAGCTGTTTTTT
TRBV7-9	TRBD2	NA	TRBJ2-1	CASSLSGLAGYNEQFF	TGTGCCAGCAGCCTCTCCGGACTAGCGGGGTACAATGAGCAGTTCTTC
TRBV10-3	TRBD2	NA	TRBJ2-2	CAISSSLPPASGRSTGELFF	TGTGCCATCAGTTCCTCCCTCCCCCCGGCTAGCGGGAGGAGCACCGGGGAGCTGTTTTTT
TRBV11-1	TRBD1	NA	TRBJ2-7	CASRPGGKYVEQYF	TGTGCCAGCAGACCAGGGGGAAAGTACGTGGAGCAGTACTTC
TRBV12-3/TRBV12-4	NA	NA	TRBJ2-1	CASSRLDWNEQFF	TGTGCCAGCAGCCGGCTCGACTGGAATGAGCAGTTCTTC